A selection of T cell receptor beta chains follows, all from one sample in a study of T cell responses to AZD1222 COVID-19 vaccine. Assay: immunoSEQ multiplex PCR; the TCRdb copy retains only in-frame clones and omits some. Of over 100,000 clones listed, less than 95% are singletons. The material was peripheral blood, obtained on day 0 of AZD1222 vaccination. These receptors were obtained from an adult in good health. Both conserved end residues are part of each CDR3. Each record gives: D gene, V gene, J gene, clone size, CDR3 DNA, CDR3 protein. A D gene is named only where the DNA matches it firmly. Clone size is shown for a subset of rows, as once, few, many or a class of expanded clone.

-	TRBV5-6	TRBJ2-2	once	TGTGCCAGCAGCTTACATTTGACAGGGAGGGACACCGGGGAGCTGTTTTTT	CASSLHLTGRDTGELFF
-	TRBV5-1	TRBJ2-2	-	TGCGCCAGCAGCTCCTCCACAGGGAACACCGGGGAGCTGTTTTTT	CASSSSTGNTGELFF
TRBD2	TRBV11-3	TRBJ2-1	-	TGTGCCAGCAGCTTAAGCGTCAGGGCGGGGGGCGGAAATGAGCAGTTCTTC	CASSLSVRAGGGNEQFF
-	TRBV28	TRBJ1-2	-	TGTGCCAGCAGTTTATCGGGACCCCGAGGCTATGGCTACACCTTC	CASSLSGPRGYGYTF
TRBD2	TRBV9	TRBJ2-2	-	TGTGCCAGCAGCGTCGAAGCGGGGGCGGTCACCGGGGAGCTGTTTTTT	CASSVEAGAVTGELFF
TRBD2	TRBV5-1	TRBJ2-3	-	TGCGCCAGCAGCCCCGGACTAGCGGGGGAAACGGATACGCAGTATTTT	CASSPGLAGETDTQYF
-	TRBV29-1	TRBJ1-1	few	TGCAGCGTGACCCCCGGAAACACTGAAGCTTTCTTT	CSVTPGNTEAFF
-	TRBV5-1	TRBJ1-1	-	TGCGCCAGCAGCTTCTTAGGGAGGGTCGGCACTGAAGCTTTCTTT	CASSFLGRVGTEAFF
-	TRBV19	TRBJ1-2	few	TGTGCCAGTAGTGGGGACGGATTAATCTTC	CASSGDGLIF
-	TRBV30	TRBJ1-2	-	TGTGCCTGGAGTGCCTACGATGTGGGCTACACCTTC	CAWSAYDVGYTF